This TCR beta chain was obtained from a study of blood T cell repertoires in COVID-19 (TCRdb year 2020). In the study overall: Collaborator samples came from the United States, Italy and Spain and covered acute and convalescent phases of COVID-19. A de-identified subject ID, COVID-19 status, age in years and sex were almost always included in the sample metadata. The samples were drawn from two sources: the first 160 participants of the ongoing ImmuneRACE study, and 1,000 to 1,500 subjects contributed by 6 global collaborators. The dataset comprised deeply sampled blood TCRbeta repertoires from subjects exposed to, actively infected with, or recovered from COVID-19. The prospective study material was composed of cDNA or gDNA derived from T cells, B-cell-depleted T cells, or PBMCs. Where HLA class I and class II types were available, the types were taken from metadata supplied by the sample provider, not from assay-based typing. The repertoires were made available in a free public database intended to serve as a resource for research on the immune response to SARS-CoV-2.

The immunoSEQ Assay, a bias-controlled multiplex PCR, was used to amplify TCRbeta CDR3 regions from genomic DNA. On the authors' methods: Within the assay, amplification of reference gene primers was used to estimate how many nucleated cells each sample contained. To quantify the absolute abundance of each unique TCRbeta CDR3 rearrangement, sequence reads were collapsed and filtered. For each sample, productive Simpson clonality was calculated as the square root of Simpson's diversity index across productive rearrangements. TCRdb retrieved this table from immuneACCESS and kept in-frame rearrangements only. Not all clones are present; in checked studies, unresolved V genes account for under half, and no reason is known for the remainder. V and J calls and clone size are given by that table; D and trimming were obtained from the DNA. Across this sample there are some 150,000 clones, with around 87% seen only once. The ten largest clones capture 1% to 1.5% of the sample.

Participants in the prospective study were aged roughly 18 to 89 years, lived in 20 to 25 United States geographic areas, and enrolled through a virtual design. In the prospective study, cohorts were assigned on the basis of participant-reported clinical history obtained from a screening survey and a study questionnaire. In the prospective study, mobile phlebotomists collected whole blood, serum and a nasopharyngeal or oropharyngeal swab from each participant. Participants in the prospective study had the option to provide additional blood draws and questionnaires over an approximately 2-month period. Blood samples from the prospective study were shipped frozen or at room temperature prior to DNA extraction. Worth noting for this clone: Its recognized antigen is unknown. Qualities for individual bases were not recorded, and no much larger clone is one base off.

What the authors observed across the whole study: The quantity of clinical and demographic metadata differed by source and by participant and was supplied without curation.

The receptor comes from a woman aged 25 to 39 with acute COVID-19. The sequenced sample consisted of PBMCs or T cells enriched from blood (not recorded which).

The DNA sequence follows: TGTGCCAGTAGTATAGATCTCACTAGCGGGAGGAGGAATGAGCAGTTCTTC. The resulting protein is CASSIDLTSGRRNEQFF. The rearranged segments are TRBV19 and TRBJ2-1, with 12 central nucleotides matching TRBD2. Per the germline V gene (reference sequence), LNHDA is the CDR1 and SQIVND is the CDR2. From its cysteine to its phenylalanine, the CDR3 spans 17 amino acids. The sequence is cut down to CDR3 DNA, 51 bases in frame from base 1. Trimming takes 0 bases off V and 7 bases off J; junction bases not matched to a gene: 7.